This is a list of T cell receptor beta chains from one sample in a study of shared clonotypes between healthy human individuals. The data were produced by immunoSEQ multiplex PCR, yet TCRdb's version contains in-frame clones alone and is incomplete. The sample consists of roughly 640,000 clones, almost 97% of them appearing once. Sequenced input: naive CD4+ T cells sorted from blood. These receptor sequences come from a woman aged 25 to 45 in good health. Each CDR3 is given with its conserved first and last residue. D genes are given only for firm matches. The size entry is marked missing in some rows and otherwise reads once, few, many or a size class.

CASRKLAGGPTYQETQYF | TGTGCCAGCAGGAAACTAGCGGGAGGGCCTACGTACCAAGAGACCCAGTACTTC | TRBD2 | TRBV7-9 | . | TRBJ2-5
CASSGDSYEQYF | TGTGCCAGCAGTGGGGACAGCTACGAGCAGTACTTC | TRBD1 | TRBV6-1 | . | TRBJ2-7
CASSISEMASGYTF | TGTGCCAGTAGTATAAGCGAAATGGCCTCTGGCTACACCTTC | . | TRBV19 | . | TRBJ1-2
CASSTGTQVGAFF | TGTGCCAGTAGTACCGGGACACAGGTTGGTGCTTTCTTT | . | TRBV19 | . | TRBJ1-1
CASSLRDRPVSGYTF | TGTGCCAGCAGTCTCCGGGACAGGCCTGTGAGTGGCTACACCTTC | TRBD1 | TRBV28 | . | TRBJ1-2
CASSKLATTYEQYF | TGTGCCAGCAGCAAGCTAGCGACAACCTACGAGCAGTACTTC | . | TRBV11-2 | . | TRBJ2-7
CASSLEAPPSTDTQYF | TGTGCCAGCAGCTTAGAAGCCCCGCCTAGCACAGATACGCAGTATTTT | . | TRBV7-2 | . | TRBJ2-3
CAISELGQGTGELFF | TGTGCCATCAGTGAGTTGGGACAGGGTACCGGGGAGCTGTTTTTT | TRBD1 | TRBV10-3 | . | TRBJ2-2
CASSIIAIEAFF | TGTGCCAGTAGTATTATCGCGATTGAAGCTTTCTTT | . | TRBV19 | . | TRBJ1-1
CASSRDIVTYF | TGTGCCAGCAGTCGGGACATCGTAACGTATTTT | . | TRBV6-5 | . | TRBJ2-3
CASSLLGGTGDEKLFF | TGCGCCAGCAGCTTGCTTGGGGGGACAGGGGATGAAAAACTGTTTTTT | TRBD1 | TRBV5-1 | . | TRBJ1-4
CASRRQGSHTEAFF | TGTGCCAGCAGGAGACAGGGATCGCACACTGAAGCTTTCTTT | TRBD1 | TRBV6-1 | . | TRBJ1-1
CASSPGTAHPGNTIYF | TGTGCCAGCAGCCCCGGGACAGCACACCCTGGAAACACCATATATTTT | TRBD1 | TRBV11-2 | . | TRBJ1-3
CASSLEAVTYGYTF | TGCGCCAGCAGCTTGGAGGCAGTAACTTATGGCTACACCTTC | . | TRBV5-1 | . | TRBJ1-2
CASSLSTGGAYGYTF | TGTGCCAGCTCACTTTCGACAGGGGGAGCCTATGGCTACACCTTC | TRBD1 | TRBV18 | . | TRBJ1-2
CAWILPSTDTQYF | TGTGCCTGGATCCTTCCTAGCACAGATACGCAGTATTTT | . | TRBV30 | . | TRBJ2-3
CAWTTNEKLFF | TGTGCCTGGACTACTAATGAAAAACTGTTTTTT | . | TRBV30 | . | TRBJ1-4
CASSLEGVTEAFF | TGTGCCAGCAGTTTAGAAGGCGTCACTGAAGCTTTCTTT | . | TRBV28 | . | TRBJ1-1
CASRGGYNEQFF | TGTGCCAGTAGGGGCGGGTACAATGAGCAGTTCTTC | . | TRBV28 | . | TRBJ2-1
CASRDRGQDGYTF | TGTGCCAGCAGGGACAGGGGGCAGGATGGCTACACCTTC | TRBD1 | TRBV7-9 | . | TRBJ1-2
CASSPRYWREAGELFF | TGCGCCAGCAGCCCAAGATACTGGCGGGAGGCCGGGGAGCTGTTTTTT | TRBD2 | TRBV4-1 | once | TRBJ2-2
CASSIRFQLQETQYF | TGTGCCAGTAGTATACGGTTCCAGCTCCAAGAGACCCAGTACTTC | . | TRBV19 | . | TRBJ2-5
CASSLRTDTQYF | TGTGCCAGCAGTTTGCGCACAGATACGCAGTATTTT | . | TRBV28 | . | TRBJ2-3
CASSLGSVNTIYF | TGTGCCAGCAGCTTAGGTTCCGTAAACACCATATATTTT | . | TRBV11-2 | once | TRBJ1-3
CTSSQDLWDSANTGELFF | TGCACCAGCAGCCAAGATTTGTGGGATAGTGCGAACACCGGGGAGCTGTTTTTT | . | TRBV1 | . | TRBJ2-2
CASSQEREDVVIGTQYF | TGTGCCAGCAGCCAGGAGCGGGAGGACGTAGTTATTGGTACGCAGTATTTT | TRBD2 | TRBV4-2 | . | TRBJ2-3
CASSVDSNSNQPQHF | TGTGCCAGCAGCGTAGACAGCAATAGCAATCAGCCCCAGCATTTT | . | TRBV9 | . | TRBJ1-5
CASSIGAGLSNQPQHF | TGTGCCAGTAGTATAGGGGCCGGGTTAAGCAATCAGCCCCAGCATTTT | . | TRBV19 | . | TRBJ1-5